This is a list of T cell receptor beta chains from one sample in a study of T-cell memory formation after mild COVID-19. MiXCR, applied by TCRdb to the 5' RACE reads, yields one record per CDR3 protein. The sample records about 110,000 distinct CDR3 sequences, around 17% being singletons. Sequencing input: PBMCs or a T cell subset sorted from them (not recorded which). All receptors derive from a man aged 18 to 30 who had mild COVID-19 (a few samples of this study predate the infection). Cell type and time point are not known. Both conserved end residues are part of each CDR3.

>TRBV27|TRBJ1-5
CASSLNGEFNQPQHF
>TRBV5-1|TRBJ1-5
CASSLDPRGPQHF
>TRBV4-2|TRBJ2-6
CASSQVAGGDGANVLTF
>TRBV2|TRBJ2-7
CASSDRGGPSYEQYF
>TRBV24-1|TRBJ1-2
CATSDFGQSYTF
>TRBV3-1|TRBJ2-7
CASSPEIGKGGYYEQYF
>TRBV5-1|TRBJ2-1
CASSPGTSGGVAGEQFF
>TRBV6-5|TRBJ1-5
CASSAGRGLGNQPQHF
>TRBV6-5|TRBJ1-1
CASSHPWGPGTEAFF
>TRBV28|TRBJ2-5
CASSLGQGLQETQYF
>TRBV12-3/TRBV12-4|TRBJ2-2
CASTPPGTGELFF
>TRBV9|TRBJ2-2
CASSMGAVTGELFF
>TRBV11-2|TRBJ2-1
CASSPGRGTRAHNEQFF
>TRBV7-2|TRBJ2-7
CASSPGPNYEQYF
>TRBV5-1|TRBJ2-1
CASSLAGGEGYNEQFF
>TRBV3-1|TRBJ2-2
CASSVMGGGELFF
>TRBV10-3|TRBJ1-2
CAISERANYGYTF
>TRBV27|TRBJ1-4
CASSFQYNEKLFF
>TRBV7-9|TRBJ2-3
CASSRPGGADTQYF
>TRBV6-6|TRBJ2-7
CASSPVRTGGTYEQYF
>TRBV7-2|TRBJ1-2
CASSPGGRDYGYTF
>TRBV11-2|TRBJ1-1
CASSPWDSRRPFF
>TRBV7-3|TRBJ2-5
CASSDGQPQETQYF
>TRBV2|TRBJ2-3
CASRAQTGASTDTQYF
>TRBV27|TRBJ2-7
CASRLTGLGGYEQYF
>TRBV4-3|TRBJ1-1
CASSQDILTGRAFF
>TRBV7-9|TRBJ2-7
CASSRGQGGYEQYF
>TRBV5-1|TRBJ2-1
CASSLPTSGGSYNEQFF
>TRBV4-3|TRBJ1-1
CASSQFQGGTEAFF
>TRBV5-8|TRBJ1-2
CASSLYAGPGYTF
>TRBV7-6|TRBJ2-1
CASSLGTGRGEQFF
>TRBV29-1|TRBJ1-1
CSGRGRMNTEAFF
>TRBV11-1|TRBJ1-5
CASSSGRGEGGSSQHF
>TRBV7-2|TRBJ2-7
CASSLTGLTEQYF
>TRBV5-1|TRBJ2-1
CASSPGTVYNEQFF
>TRBV5-6|TRBJ1-5
CASSLSWDQPQHF
>TRBV4-3|TRBJ1-2
CASSQDWRANYGYTF
>TRBV7-2|TRBJ2-3
CASSFFPDTQYF
>TRBV6-2/TRBV6-3|TRBJ2-7
CASSFRTDSYEQYF
>TRBV5-1|TRBJ2-1
CASSFSGADNEQFF
>TRBV24-1|TRBJ2-1
CATSDWVSGEQFF